Given below is one T cell receptor (beta chain) in context. This entry is derived from a study of blood T cell repertoires in COVID-19. Study overall: The samples span acute and convalescent COVID-19 from the United States, Italy and Spain.

As handled by the study authors: Scientists estimated how many nucleated cells there were by amplifying reference gene primers. Here immunoSEQ multiplex PCR was the method, and the copy in TCRdb shows in-frame clones only, minus some. D and trimming were read from the DNA, whereas the V and J calls and clone size are those reported in that table. The sample lists about 42,000 clones, 90% seen once, with approximately 6% in the top ten. The V and J ends lost 4 bases and 7 bases, in that order; junction bases with no gene match: 10. CDR1 is SGDLS, CDR2 YYNGEE, per germline. There are 15 residues in the CDR3.

The specimen was peripheral blood. This sequence joins TRBV9 and TRBJ1-4; 7 bases map to TRBD1. The TCR originated in a human donor in a cohort sampled during active COVID-19. The CDR3 spells CASSKTGFTGEKLFF. CDR3 in DNA: TGTGCCAGCAGCAAGACAGGGTTTACGGGTGAAAAACTGTTTTTT.